This T cell receptor (beta chain) was profiled in a study of beta chain features in type 1 diabetes. The authors reverse transcribed all of the isolated RNA, so sequencing captured expressed TCRB transcripts. TCRdb keeps only in-frame clones here, not all; method: immunoSEQ multiplex PCR. The table lists about 620,000 clones, around 15% of them singletons, with more than 0.08% in the top ten. This clone has only a few counts. The CDR3 totals 13 residues. The V end lost 4 bases, the J end lost 4 bases, and 10 bases lay between the germline ends. Germline CDR1 is SGHRS and CDR2 is YFSETQ. One heparinised blood draw, averaging about 100 mL, came from each donor.

Sequencing was carried out using naive CD4+ T cells from blood. The sequence was obtained from a man younger than 35 in good health. This chain links TRBV5-1 with TRBJ2-3, with a weak D call TRBD1 (5 bases). In DNA form, the CDR3 reads TGCGCCAGCAGCCCTCAGGGCGCAGATACGCAGTATTTT. Amino acid sequence: CASSPQGADTQYF.